Listed below are T cell receptor beta chains from one sample, sequenced in a study of cytomegalovirus exposure and HLA in healthy donors. Data came from immunoSEQ multiplex PCR; TCRdb stores just in-frame clones and leaves some out. The sample contains 150,000 to 200,000 clones, about 77% of which appear only once. Sequenced: PBMCs. These TCRs come from a female donor in good health and CMV-seronegative. Both conserved end residues are part of each CDR3. The D gene is left open where the match is weak. Size tells how often a clone was seen (once, few, many) or the class of an expanded clone, and some rows leave it out.

size: .; J: TRBJ2-1; D: TRBD2; V: TRBV19; DNA: TGTGCCAGTAGTAATCCCCAACTAGCGGTTACCTACAATGAGCAGTTCTTC; CDR3: CASSNPQLAVTYNEQFF
size: .; J: TRBJ2-7; D: .; V: TRBV7-2; DNA: TGTGCCAGCAGCTTGTCAGGGTCCTACGAGCAGTACTTC; CDR3: CASSLSGSYEQYF
size: .; J: TRBJ2-7; D: .; V: TRBV7-9; DNA: TGTGCCAGCAGCTCCTGGACTGCCTACGAGCAGTACTTC; CDR3: CASSSWTAYEQYF
size: .; J: TRBJ2-7; D: TRBD2; V: TRBV6-6; DNA: TGTGCCAGCGGGACTAGCGGTCCCTACGAGCAGTACTTC; CDR3: CASGTSGPYEQYF
size: .; J: TRBJ2-7; D: .; V: TRBV7-8; DNA: TGTGCCAGCAGCTTACCGGGTTCCTACGAGCAGTACTTC; CDR3: CASSLPGSYEQYF
size: .; J: TRBJ1-6; D: .; V: TRBV6-5; DNA: TGTGCCAGCAGTTACAGGGGTACTTCACCCCTCCACTTT; CDR3: CASSYRGTSPLHF
size: .; J: TRBJ2-5; D: .; V: TRBV7-2; DNA: TGTGCCAGCAGCTTAGAATATGAGACCCAGTACTTC; CDR3: CASSLEYETQYF
size: .; J: TRBJ2-7; D: .; V: TRBV10-3; DNA: TGTGCCATCAGTGAGTCGAGTGGGCTTCTCTACGAGCAGTACTTC; CDR3: CAISESSGLLYEQYF
size: .; J: TRBJ2-7; D: TRBD2; V: TRBV27; DNA: TGTGCCAGCAGGAATAGCGGGATATACGAGCAGTACTTC; CDR3: CASRNSGIYEQYF
size: .; J: TRBJ1-6; D: .; V: TRBV30; DNA: TGTGCCTGGAAGGAAACAGGGCGTTCACCCCTCCACTTT; CDR3: CAWKETGRSPLHF
size: .; J: TRBJ1-2; D: TRBD1; V: TRBV30; DNA: TGTGCCTGGAGTGTTGGAGGGGGCCAGGGCTACACCTTC; CDR3: CAWSVGGGQGYTF
size: .; J: TRBJ1-1; D: TRBD1; V: TRBV6-1; DNA: TGTGCCAGCAGTGCCCTTACCGGACAGGGAACGAACACTGAAGCTTTCTTT; CDR3: CASSALTGQGTNTEAFF
size: .; J: TRBJ1-6; D: .; V: TRBV28; DNA: TGTGCCAGCACCTCGGAGCATTCACCCCTCCACTTT; CDR3: CASTSEHSPLHF
size: .; J: TRBJ1-1; D: .; V: TRBV18; DNA: TGTGCCAGCTCACACAGGGAGGGAGATGAAGCTTTCTTT; CDR3: CASSHREGDEAFF
size: .; J: TRBJ2-3; D: .; V: TRBV15; DNA: TGTGCCACCAGCACCCTGGAGCTCACAGATACGCAGTATTTT; CDR3: CATSTLELTDTQYF
size: .; J: TRBJ2-1; D: TRBD2; V: TRBV7-2; DNA: TGTGCCAGCAGCTTAGCGGGGGGGTCGGGAATTGAGCAGTTCTTC; CDR3: CASSLAGGSGIEQFF
size: .; J: TRBJ2-7; D: TRBD2; V: TRBV30; DNA: TGTGCCTGGAGTGTAGGTAGCGGGAGTAACGAGCAGTACTTC; CDR3: CAWSVGSGSNEQYF
size: .; J: TRBJ1-3; D: .; V: TRBV30; DNA: TGTGCCTGGGTGACAGACTCTGGAAACACCATATATTTT; CDR3: CAWVTDSGNTIYF
size: once; J: TRBJ2-3; D: TRBD2; V: TRBV7-2; DNA: TGTGCCAGCAGCTTGGGACTAGCGGGAGGGCCAGATACGCAGTATTTT; CDR3: CASSLGLAGGPDTQYF
size: .; J: TRBJ2-2; D: .; V: TRBV19; DNA: TGTGCCAGTAGTATAGGAGTACAGGGAGCGAGCACCGGGGAGCTGTTTTTT; CDR3: CASSIGVQGASTGELFF
size: .; J: TRBJ2-7; D: TRBD2; V: TRBV5-1; DNA: TGCGCCAGCAGCTGGGGAATAGCGGGATATGGAGAGCAGTACTTC; CDR3: CASSWGIAGYGEQYF
size: .; J: TRBJ2-7; D: TRBD1; V: TRBV5-1; DNA: TGCGCCAGCAGCTTGGGACAGGGCGCGACCTACGAGCAGTACTTC; CDR3: CASSLGQGATYEQYF
size: .; J: TRBJ2-1; D: TRBD2; V: TRBV5-1; DNA: TGCGCCAGCAGCTTGGCTGCTAGCGGGTCCAATGAGCAGTTCTTC; CDR3: CASSLAASGSNEQFF
size: .; J: TRBJ1-6; D: TRBD1; V: TRBV11-3; DNA: TGTGCCAGCAGCCTGGGACAGCGCCGGGGAACACCCCTCCACTTT; CDR3: CASSLGQRRGTPLHF
size: once; J: TRBJ2-2; D: .; V: TRBV7-2; DNA: TGTGCCAGCAGCGCCCTCGGGGCGAACACCGGGGAGCTGTTTTTT; CDR3: CASSALGANTGELFF
size: .; J: TRBJ1-2; D: .; V: TRBV7-2; DNA: TGTGCCAGCAGTCTAGACAGCCTCAACTATGGCTACACCTTC; CDR3: CASSLDSLNYGYTF
size: few; J: TRBJ2-7; D: TRBD1; V: TRBV4-2; DNA: TGTGCCAGCAGCCAAGAGGGACAGGACTCCTACGAGCAGTACTTC; CDR3: CASSQEGQDSYEQYF
size: .; J: TRBJ2-1; D: TRBD1; V: TRBV5-1; DNA: TGCGCCAGCAGCTTGTTCGGGACAGATACCTCCTACAATGAGCAGTTCTTC; CDR3: CASSLFGTDTSYNEQFF